The 23 T cell receptor beta chains given below trace back to one sample, sequenced in a study of beta chain features in type 1 diabetes. The isolated RNA, all of it, was reverse transcribed, so expressed TCRB transcripts were what got sequenced. Clones were read by immunoSEQ multiplex PCR, and TCRdb kept only the in-frame ones, dropping some. Here the sample spans hundreds of thousands of clones, roughly 16% being singletons. Material for sequencing was naive CD4+ T cells from blood. These receptors originate from a young man in good health.

This chain joins TRBV4-2 and TRBJ1-5; possibly TRBD1 for D (5 bases). Trimming took 1 base from V and 1 from J, leaving 5 bases between them. Per the germline V gene, CDR1 is LGHNA and CDR2 is YNFKEQ. This CDR3 contains 14 residues. In DNA form, the CDR3 reads TGTGCCAGCAGCCAAGGGGACAGCAATCAGCCCCAGCATTTT. Translated, it gives CASSQGDSNQPQHF.

The chain links TRBV28 to TRBJ2-5; 7 bases align to TRBD1. V shed 5 bases, J shed 5 bases, and the junction held 8 bases outside the gene matches. Germline lookup yields CDR1 MDHEN and CDR2 SYDVKM. The CDR3 covers 14 residues. CDR3 region: CASSSPRGLETQYF. CDR3 bases: TGTGCCAGCAGTAGTCCTAGGGGGCTGGAGACCCAGTACTTC.

This clone came up a few times. The junction does not match germline at one end; this may be a read error. The chain links TRBV5-4 to TRBJ1-2; D possibly corresponds to TRBD1 (5 bases). Looked up from germline, CDR1 is SGHNT and CDR2 is YYREEE (reference sequence). The CDR3 runs 16 residues. The CDR3 region is CASSQASSTVNYGYTF. CDR3 nucleotide sequence: TGCGCCAGCAGCCAAGCCTCTTCGACAGTTAACTATGGCTACACCTTC.

This clone was detected only a few times. The rearrangement joins TRBV7-9 to TRBJ1-5, with D hard to call. Germline CDR1 SEHNR, CDR2 FQNEAQ (reference sequence). The CDR3 consists of 15 residues. With 2 bases removed from V and 4 bases from J, the gap between germline ends came to 12 bases. CDR3 sequence (DNA): TGTGCCAGCAGCTTATTGGGAAGTGGTAATCAGCCCCAGCATTTT. This translates into CASSLLGSGNQPQHF.

This clone was observed a few times. V gene TRBV6-5 combines with J gene TRBJ2-7, with D uncertain. V was clipped by 6 bases and J by 3 bases, with 15 bases between them. The V gene's germline CDR1 is MNHEY and CDR2 SVGAGI. The CDR3 extends over 14 amino acids. CDR3: CASSRTWASYEQYF. As DNA, the CDR3 is TGTGCCAGCAGCCGTACATGGGCGAGCTACGAGCAGTACTTC.

In its sample, this clone was seen a few times. J is TRBJ2-7 and V is TRBV28; D not certain. The V gene's germline CDR1 is MDHEN and CDR2 SYDVKM. The V end lost 8 bases, the J end lost 6 bases, and 14 bases lay between the germline ends. The CDR3 consists of 12 residues. The CDR3 region is CASSSRLGEQYF. CDR3 coding DNA: TGTGCCAGCTCCTCGCGCCTCGGCGAGCAGTACTTC.

The chain recombines TRBV18 with TRBJ2-5; 13 bases line up with TRBD2. Germline CDR1 and CDR2: KGHSH and LQKENI. CDR3 length: 17 amino acids. V gave up 3 bases and J gave up 3 bases; unmatched junction bases: 7. The CDR3 reads CASSPRLAGGVEETQYF. Written as DNA, the CDR3 is TGTGCCAGCTCACCGAGACTAGCGGGAGGTGTCGAAGAGACCCAGTACTTC.

The chain combines TRBV28 with TRBJ1-1; D possibly corresponds to TRBD1 (6 bases). The germline V gene encodes CDR1 MDHEN and CDR2 SYDVKM. Trimming cost V 5 bases and J 1 base, with 11 bases left between them. This CDR3 is built from 14 residues. The CDR3 loop reads CASSPGHANTEAFF. CDR3 nucleotide sequence: TGTGCCAGCAGTCCGGGACACGCGAACACTGAAGCTTTCTTT.

A note on this clone: This same CDR3 is encoded by further DNA sequences in the sample. The gene calls are TRBV9 and TRBJ2-7; D is perhaps TRBD1 or TRBD2 (6 bases each). Between the trimmed V and J ends, which lost 1 base and 2 bases, there was a span of 13 bases. Germline CDR1 reads SGDLS; CDR2 reads YYNGEE. This CDR3 contains 15 residues. This CDR3 is CASSVRGQGPYEQYF. The CDR3 DNA reads as TGTGCCAGCAGCGTACGGGGGCAAGGCCCCTACGAGCAGTACTTC.

The V call is TRBV10-3, the J call TRBJ2-7, with 11 positions matching TRBD1. This CDR3 is 13 amino acids long. The junction had 1 base not matched to a gene; V was cut back by 6 bases and J by 3 bases. CDR1 is ENHRY, CDR2 SYGVKD, per germline. CDR3 sequence: CAIRGTGGYEQYF. In DNA, the CDR3 is TGTGCCATCAGGGGGACAGGGGGCTACGAGCAGTACTTC.

The rearrangement joins TRBV7-8 to TRBJ1-1; 7 bases are shared with TRBD1. The junction had 3 bases not matched to a gene; V was cut back by 1 base and J by 10 bases. Germline V CDR1 and CDR2: SGHVS, FQNEAQ. This CDR3 is built from 12 residues. The CDR3 region has the DNA TGTGCCAGCAGCTTAGAGGGGGCATTAGCTTTCTTT. The encoded protein is CASSLEGALAFF. Full variable domain (outside the CDR3, taken from reference TRBV7-8 and TRBJ1-1): GAGVSQSPRYKVAKRGQDVALRCDPISGHVSLFWYQQALGQGPEFLTYFQNEAQLDKSGLPSDRFFAERPEGSVSTLKIQRTQQEDSAVYLCASSLEGALAFFGQGTRLTVV.

This chain uses TRBV11-1 with TRBJ1-4; D call uncertain. The V gene's germline CDR1 is SGHAT and CDR2 FQDESV (reference sequence). Trimming cost V 3 bases and J 8 bases, with 10 bases left between them. CDR3 length: 13 residues. The CDR3 DNA reads as TGTGCCAGCAGCTTCTCCGGGAGCGAAAAACTGTTTTTT. Its protein product is CASSFSGSEKLFF.

This clone appeared a single time. The chain has TRBV11-2 and TRBJ2-2; 8 bases are shared with TRBD2. This CDR3 has 15 residues. Germline CDR1 and CDR2: SGHAT and FQNNGV. V trimming: 4 bases; J trimming: 4 bases; junction bases outside the gene matches: 5. DNA of the CDR3: TGTGCCAGCAGCTCCGGACTAGCCACCACCGGGGAGCTGTTTTTT. Amino acid sequence: CASSSGLATTGELFF.

In its sample, this clone was seen a few times. The chain joins TRBV6-5 to TRBJ2-3; 10 bases are shared with TRBD2. From germline, CDR1 is MNHEY and CDR2 SVGAGI. This CDR3 region has 16 residues. V lost 2 bases to trimming and J lost 2 bases; unmatched junction nucleotides: 4. This CDR3 reads CASSYNSGRSTDTQYF. The CDR3 region has the DNA TGTGCCAGCAGTTACAATAGCGGGAGGTCCACAGATACGCAGTATTTT.

This clone was counted only a few times. CDR3 DNA sequence: TGTGCCAGCAGTATTAGCGGTAGCACAGATACGCAGTATTTT. Encoded protein: CASSISGSTDTQYF. This sequence joins TRBV5-4 and TRBJ2-3, with D maybe TRBD2 (6 bases). The germline V and J ends were trimmed by 5 bases and 0 bases, with 10 bases remaining between them. The length of the CDR3 is 14 residues. Germline V lookup: CDR1 SGHNT, CDR2 YYREEE (reference sequence).

This clone turned up a few times. This chain connects TRBV5-1 to TRBJ2-1; D is perhaps TRBD2 (6 bases). This CDR3 has 17 amino acids. The germline V and J ends were trimmed by 4 bases and 0 bases, with 17 bases remaining between them. CDR1 is SGHRS and CDR2 is YFSETQ in the germline V gene. Here the CDR3 reads CASSAGIVQSSYNEQFF. CDR3 sequence (DNA): TGCGCCAGCAGCGCGGGGATAGTACAAAGCTCCTACAATGAGCAGTTCTTC. Using reference TRBV5-1 and TRBJ2-1 for the parts outside the CDR3, the full variable domain is KAGVTQTPRYLIKTRGQQVTLSCSPISGHRSVSWYQQTPGQGLQFLFEYFSETQRNKGNFPGRFSGRQFSNSRSEMNVSTLELGDSALYLCASSAGIVQSSYNEQFFGPGTRLTVL.

CDR3 loop: CATSRDKQGAKYGYTF. CDR3 bases: TGTGCCACCAGCAGAGATAAGCAGGGGGCGAAATATGGCTACACCTTC. The rearrangement uses TRBV15 and TRBJ1-2; TRBD1 matches 8 bases. Trimming cost V 0 bases and J 5 bases; bases outside gene matches: 8. Looked up from germline, CDR1 is LNHNV and CDR2 is YYDKDF (reference sequence). This CDR3 is built from 16 residues.

The V and J genes are TRBV4-3 and TRBJ2-1; 13 bases match TRBD2. J was trimmed by 4 bases and V by 0 bases; bases with no gene match: 9. The CDR3 has 19 amino acids. Germline CDR1 is LGHNA and CDR2 is YSLEER. This chain's CDR3 is CASSQDSGTSGESYNEQFF. The CDR3 region has the DNA TGCGCCAGCAGCCAAGATAGCGGGACTAGCGGGGAGTCTTACAATGAGCAGTTCTTC.

This clone has just a few counts. The chain carries TRBV5-1 and TRBJ2-6; D remains ambiguous. Germline V gives CDR1 SGHRS, CDR2 YFSETQ. CDR3 length: 14 amino acids. Trimming removed 4 bases from V and 0 bases from J, with 5 bases in between. CDR3 sequence reads: CASSTASGANVLTF. The CDR3 DNA is TGCGCCAGCAGCACCGCCTCTGGGGCCAACGTCCTGACTTTC.

This clone showed up just a few times. V is TRBV7-8 and J is TRBJ2-2; D not resolved. Trimming took off 2 bases at V and 5 bases at J, with 15 bases between the two ends. The CDR3 has 16 residues. CDR1 SGHVS and CDR2 FQNEAQ come from the germline V gene. The CDR3 reads CASSLRWQEKTGELFF. The DNA for the CDR3 is TGTGCCAGCAGCTTACGTTGGCAAGAGAAAACCGGGGAGCTGTTTTTT.

V usage is TRBV4-2 and J usage is TRBJ2-1, with 12 bases aligning to TRBD2. CDR3 size: 17 residues. Trimming took 1 base from V and 3 from J; bases not matched to a gene: 4. CDR1 and CDR2 (germline): LGHNA, YNFKEQ. The CDR3 loop is CASSQGTSGISYNEQFF. The CDR3 DNA reads as TGTGCCAGCAGCCAAGGGACTAGCGGGATCAGCTACAATGAGCAGTTCTTC.

This clone was counted a few times. The CDR3 is CASSTSGPNTGELFF. The CDR3 bases are TGTGCCAGCAGTACTAGCGGGCCGAACACCGGGGAGCTGTTTTTT. The chain couples TRBV11-1 to TRBJ2-2, with 9 bases lining up with TRBD2. CDR1 and CDR2 from the germline V gene are SGHAT and FQDESV (reference sequence). Unmatched junction bases numbered 2, after V lost 6 bases and J lost 0 bases. This CDR3 contains 15 residues.

This clone was counted a few times. The rearrangement uses TRBV19 and TRBJ2-6, with D hard to call. The CDR3 totals 15 residues. V lost 2 bases, J lost 4 bases, and 9 bases lay in between. Germline CDR1 is LNHDA and CDR2 is SQIVND (reference sequence). The CDR3 region is CASSILDSGANVLTF. CDR3 nucleotides: TGTGCCAGTAGTATATTGGATTCCGGGGCCAACGTCCTGACTTTC. The whole variable domain, remainder taken from reference TRBV19 and TRBJ2-6, is DGGITQSPKYLFRKEGQNVTLSCEQNLNHDAMYWYRQDPGQGLRLIYYSQIVNDFQKGDIAEGYSVSREKKESFPLTVTSAQKNPTAFYLCASSILDSGANVLTFGAGSRLTVL.